A single TCR beta chain is shown here with its context. The sample belongs to a study of cytomegalovirus exposure and HLA in healthy donors. Per the germline V gene, CDR1 is SQVTM and CDR2 is ANQGSEA. This CDR3 comprises 13 residues. The V and J ends lost 7 bases and 2 bases respectively, with 12 bases between them. Both 60 Vbeta primers and 13 Jbeta primers went into the PCR. Generated by immunoSEQ multiplex PCR, the TCRdb table keeps only in-frame clones and is missing some. Here the sample table reports 130,000 to 150,000 clones. The rearrangement links TRBV29-1 to TRBJ1-3, with D perhaps TRBD1 (5 bases). The sequence was collected from a woman in her 50s in good health and CMV-seronegative. Sequenced sample: PBMCs. The CDR3 nucleotides read TGCAGCGAAGTCAGGGTCGCTGGAAACACCATATATTTT. Amino acids: CSEVRVAGNTIYF.